This section outlines one TCR beta chain sequence together with its context. Which antigen it targets is not known. One base away there is no much larger clone; base qualities are not given. This sample was taken from a study of T-cell reconstitution after alpha-beta-depleted transplantation in children (dated by TCRdb to between 2015 and 2016). Regarding the study in general: T-cell immune reconstitution after TCRalphabeta/CD19-depleted allogeneic hematopoietic cell transplantation in children was quantitatively tracked in the study by means of TCR repertoire profiling.

Based on the germline V gene, the CDR1 and CDR2 sequences are MDHEN and SYDVKM. V loses 6 bases, J loses 1 base, and the germline ends lie 10 bases apart. The CDR3 starts with the cysteine, ends with the phenylalanine, and has 14 residues. Only the CDR3 part of the read is kept: 42 bases, read in frame from the first base. The method was PCR. Sequenced on an Illumina HiSeq 2500. TCR libraries were prepared with molecular barcoding, using unique molecular identifiers to normalize TCRbeta repertoire quantification. The public reads were reprocessed in TCRdb via fastp at Q25 and MiXCR, keeping in-frame beta chains. Each CDR3 protein gets just one entry, which takes the most common genes and DNA from the rows behind it. The sample table contains some 390,000 distinct CDR3 sequences; only one count was recorded for roughly 22% of them. 3.5% to 4% of the sample rests with the top ten.

The input for sequencing was PBMCs from the stem cell graft donor, taken from the stem cell graft. The origin of this receptor is a human donor who donated a stem cell graft to a child with acute myeloid leukemia. The V gene is TRBV28 and the J gene is TRBJ2-1; the D gene remains uncertain. The CDR3 region: CASRSATSYNEQFF. The sequenced DNA is TGTGCCAGCAGGTCGGCCACTTCCTACAATGAGCAGTTCTTC.